The entry below gives a single T cell receptor beta chain sequence along with its context. No antigen is known for it. The junction differs from germline at one of its ends, possibly a read error. The CDR3 is 14 residues long. Germline lookup yields CDR1 MNHNS and CDR2 SASEGT. Researchers used 5'RACE with constant-segment primers to make TCR alpha and TCR beta cDNA libraries that carry sample barcodes and UMIs. TCRdb reprocessed the 5' RACE reads with MiXCR, giving one entry per CDR3 protein. The sample includes fewer than 500,000 distinct CDR3 sequences, nearly 25% of them seen just once. These data belong to a study of T-cell memory formation after mild COVID-19. About the study: TCR clusters were largely donor specific.

Whole-study results and caveats: Pre-infection memory contained some responding clones, which suggested that cross-reactive memory had joined.

The TCR originated in an adult woman who had mild COVID-19 (a few samples of this study predate the infection). Cell type and time point are not known. Material for sequencing was PBMCs or a T cell subset sorted from them (not recorded which). V usage is TRBV6-1 and J usage is TRBJ1-1, with TRBD1 matching 7 bases. The CDR3 loop is CASKLQGIWTEPFF. CDR3 coding DNA: TGTGCCAGCAAATTACAGGGGATTTGGACTGAACCTTTCTTT.